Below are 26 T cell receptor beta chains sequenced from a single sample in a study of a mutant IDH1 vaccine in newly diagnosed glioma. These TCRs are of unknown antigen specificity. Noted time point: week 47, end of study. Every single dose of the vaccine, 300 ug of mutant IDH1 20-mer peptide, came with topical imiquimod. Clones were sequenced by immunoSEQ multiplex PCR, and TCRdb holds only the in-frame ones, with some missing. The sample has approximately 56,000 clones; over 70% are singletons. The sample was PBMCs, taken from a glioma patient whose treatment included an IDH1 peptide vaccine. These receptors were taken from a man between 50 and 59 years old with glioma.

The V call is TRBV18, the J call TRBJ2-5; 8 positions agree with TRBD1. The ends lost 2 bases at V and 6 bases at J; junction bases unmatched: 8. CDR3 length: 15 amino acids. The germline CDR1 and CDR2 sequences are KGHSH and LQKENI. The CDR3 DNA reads TGTGCCAGCTCACCAAGCGGACAGGGTCAAAAGACCCAGTACTTC. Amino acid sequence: CASSPSGQGQKTQYF.

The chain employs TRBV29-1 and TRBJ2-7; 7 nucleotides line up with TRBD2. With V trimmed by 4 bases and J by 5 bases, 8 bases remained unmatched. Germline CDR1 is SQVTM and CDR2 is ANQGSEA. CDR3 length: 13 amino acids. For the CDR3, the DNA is TGCAGCGTTGGGGGAGGGAGGTCGCACGAGCAGTACTTC. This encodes CSVGGGRSHEQYF.

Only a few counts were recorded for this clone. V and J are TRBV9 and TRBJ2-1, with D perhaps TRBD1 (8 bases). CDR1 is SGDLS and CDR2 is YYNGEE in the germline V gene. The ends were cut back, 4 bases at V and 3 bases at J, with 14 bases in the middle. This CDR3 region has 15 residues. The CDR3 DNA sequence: TGTGCCAGCAGCTCCGGGGGGACAGGCTACAATGAGCAGTTCTTC. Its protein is CASSSGGTGYNEQFF.

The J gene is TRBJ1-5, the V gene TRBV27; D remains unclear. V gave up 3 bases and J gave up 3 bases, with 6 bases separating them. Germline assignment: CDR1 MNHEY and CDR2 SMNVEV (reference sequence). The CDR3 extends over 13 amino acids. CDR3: CASSFGVNQPQHF. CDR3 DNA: TGTGCCAGCAGTTTTGGGGTCAATCAGCCCCAGCATTTT.

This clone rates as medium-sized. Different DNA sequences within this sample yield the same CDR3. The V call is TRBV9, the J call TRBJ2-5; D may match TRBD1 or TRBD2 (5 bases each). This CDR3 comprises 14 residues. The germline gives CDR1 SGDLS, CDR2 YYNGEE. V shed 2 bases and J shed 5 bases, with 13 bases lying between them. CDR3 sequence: CASSVVGAGETQYF. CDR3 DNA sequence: TGTGCCAGCAGCGTGGTCGGGGCAGGGGAGACCCAGTACTTC.

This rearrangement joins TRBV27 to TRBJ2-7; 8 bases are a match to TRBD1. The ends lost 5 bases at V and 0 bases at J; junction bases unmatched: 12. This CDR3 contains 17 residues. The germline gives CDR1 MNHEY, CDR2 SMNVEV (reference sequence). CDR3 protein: CASSLQGGTGYSYEQYF. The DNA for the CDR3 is TGTGCCAGCAGTCTTCAAGGGGGGACAGGATACTCCTACGAGCAGTACTTC.

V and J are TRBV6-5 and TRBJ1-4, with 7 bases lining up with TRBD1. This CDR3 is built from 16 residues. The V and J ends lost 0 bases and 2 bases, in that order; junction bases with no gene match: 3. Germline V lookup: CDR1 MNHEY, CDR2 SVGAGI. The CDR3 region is CASSYSGTVTNEKLFF. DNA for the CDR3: TGTGCCAGCAGTTACTCCGGGACAGTGACTAATGAAAAACTGTTTTTT.

The CDR3 nucleotides are TGTGCCAGCAGCTCCCTACGGACAGGGGGGGCTTTCTTT. This translates into CASSSLRTGGAFF. The V gene is TRBV7-2, the J gene TRBJ1-1, with 10 bases lining up with TRBD1. The CDR3 loop spans 13 amino acids. V shed 4 bases and J 11 bases; nucleotides not matched to a gene: 7. Per the germline V gene, CDR1 is SGHTA and CDR2 is FQGNSA.

Here the CDR3 DNA reads TGTGCCAGCAGGCCAGGGACAGGGGTTTTGGAGACCCAGTACTTC. This encodes CASRPGTGVLETQYF. V gene TRBV27 combines with J gene TRBJ2-5; the match to TRBD1 covers 10 bases. J was trimmed by 5 bases and V by 6 bases; bases with no gene match: 9. From germline, CDR1 is MNHEY and CDR2 SMNVEV (reference sequence). There are 15 residues in the CDR3.

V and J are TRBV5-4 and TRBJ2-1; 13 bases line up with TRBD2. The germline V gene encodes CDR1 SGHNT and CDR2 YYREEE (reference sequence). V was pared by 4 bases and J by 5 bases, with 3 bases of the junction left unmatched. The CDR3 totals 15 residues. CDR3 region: CASSPGTSGNNEQFF. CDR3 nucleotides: TGTGCCAGCAGCCCCGGGACTAGCGGGAACAATGAGCAGTTCTTC.

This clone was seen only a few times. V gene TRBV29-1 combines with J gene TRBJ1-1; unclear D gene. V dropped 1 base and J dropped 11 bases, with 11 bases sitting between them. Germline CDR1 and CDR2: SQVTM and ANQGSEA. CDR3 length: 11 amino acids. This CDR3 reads CSVEVPRSAFF. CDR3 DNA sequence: TGCAGCGTTGAAGTTCCCCGATCGGCTTTCTTT.

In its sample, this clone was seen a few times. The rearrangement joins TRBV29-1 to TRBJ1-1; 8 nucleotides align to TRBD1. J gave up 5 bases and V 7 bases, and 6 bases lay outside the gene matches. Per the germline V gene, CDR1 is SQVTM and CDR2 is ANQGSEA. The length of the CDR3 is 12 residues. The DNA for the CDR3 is TGCAGCGCTGGACAGGGCGGGACTGAAGCTTTCTTT. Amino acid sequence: CSAGQGGTEAFF. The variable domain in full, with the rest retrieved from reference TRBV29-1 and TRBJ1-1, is SAVISQKPSRDICQRGTSLTIQCQVDSQVTMMFWYRQQPGQSLTLIATANQGSEATYESGFVIDKFPISRPNLTFSTLTVSNMSPEDSSIYLCSAGQGGTEAFFGQGTRLTVV.

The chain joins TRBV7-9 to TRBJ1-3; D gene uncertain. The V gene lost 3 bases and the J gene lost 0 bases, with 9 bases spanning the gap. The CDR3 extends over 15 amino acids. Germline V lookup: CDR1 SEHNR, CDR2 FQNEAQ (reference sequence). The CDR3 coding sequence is TGTGCCAGCAGCTTGTTACCCTTCTCTGGAAACACCATATATTTT. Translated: CASSLLPFSGNTIYF.

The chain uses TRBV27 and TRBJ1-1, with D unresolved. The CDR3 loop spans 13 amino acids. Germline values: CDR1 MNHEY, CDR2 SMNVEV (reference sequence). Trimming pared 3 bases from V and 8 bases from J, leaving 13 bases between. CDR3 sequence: CASSFRHAGEAFF. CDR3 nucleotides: TGTGCCAGCAGTTTTCGACACGCCGGCGAAGCTTTCTTT.

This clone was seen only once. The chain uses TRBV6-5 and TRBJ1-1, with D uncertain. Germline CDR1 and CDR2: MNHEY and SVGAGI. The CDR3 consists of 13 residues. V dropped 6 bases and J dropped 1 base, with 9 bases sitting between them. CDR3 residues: CASREYANTEAFF. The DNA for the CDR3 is TGTGCCAGCAGGGAATACGCGAACACTGAAGCTTTCTTT.

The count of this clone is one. CDR3 DNA: TGTGCCAGCAGCGTTGGACTATATGACGAGCAGTACTTC. This codes for CASSVGLYDEQYF. The rearrangement links TRBV9 to TRBJ2-7; tentative D call: TRBD2 (6 bases). CDR1 is SGDLS, CDR2 YYNGEE, per germline. This CDR3 region has 13 residues. V was cut by 2 bases and J by 5 bases, with 11 bases left in between. The variable domain in full, completed from reference TRBV9 and TRBJ2-7, reads DSGVTQTPKHLITATGQRVTLRCSPRSGDLSVYWYQQSLDQGLQFLIQYYNGEERAKGNILERFSAQQFPDLHSELNLSSLELGDSALYFCASSVGLYDEQYFGPGTRLTVT.

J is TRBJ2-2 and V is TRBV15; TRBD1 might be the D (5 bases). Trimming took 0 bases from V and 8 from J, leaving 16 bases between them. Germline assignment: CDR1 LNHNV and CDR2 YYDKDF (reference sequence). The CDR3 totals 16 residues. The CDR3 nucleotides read TGTGCCACCAGCAGAGATCAAGCAGGGTGGAATGGGGAGCTGTTTTTT. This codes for CATSRDQAGWNGELFF.

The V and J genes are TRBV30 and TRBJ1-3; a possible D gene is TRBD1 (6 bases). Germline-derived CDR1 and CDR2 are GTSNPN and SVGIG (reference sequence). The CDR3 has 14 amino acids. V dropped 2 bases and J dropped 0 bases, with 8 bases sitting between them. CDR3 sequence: CAWSRGVSGNTIYF. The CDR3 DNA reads TGTGCCTGGAGTAGGGGGGTCTCTGGAAACACCATATATTTT.

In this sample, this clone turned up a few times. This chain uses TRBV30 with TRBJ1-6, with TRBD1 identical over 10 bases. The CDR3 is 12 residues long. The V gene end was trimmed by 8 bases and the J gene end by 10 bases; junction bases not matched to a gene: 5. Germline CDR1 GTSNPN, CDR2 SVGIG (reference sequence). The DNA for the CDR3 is TGTGCCGGACAGGGGGTTGGGTCACCCCTCCACTTT. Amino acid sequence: CAGQGVGSPLHF.

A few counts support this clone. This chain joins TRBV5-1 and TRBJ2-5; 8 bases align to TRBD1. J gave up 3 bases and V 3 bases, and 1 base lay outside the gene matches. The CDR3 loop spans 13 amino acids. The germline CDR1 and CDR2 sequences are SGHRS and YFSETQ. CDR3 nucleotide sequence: TGCGCCAGCAGCTCGGGACAGGAAGAGACCCAGTACTTC. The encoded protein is CASSSGQEETQYF.

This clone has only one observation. For the CDR3, the DNA is TGTGCCAGCGCACAGGGAACCGGGGAGCTGTTTTTT. This sequence encodes CASAQGTGELFF. The chain joins TRBV28 to TRBJ2-2; D is perhaps TRBD1 (6 bases). The CDR3 totals 12 residues. The germline V gene has CDR1 MDHEN and CDR2 SYDVKM. Trimming took off 8 bases at V and 5 bases at J, with 9 bases between the two ends.

The CDR3, as DNA: TGTGCCAGCAGCTTGGGGACTTGGGGCAGCCTCACCCAAGACGAGCAGTACTTC. Its translation is CASSLGTWGSLTQDEQYF. The rearrangement uses TRBV7-2 and TRBJ2-7; TRBD2 is a possible D gene (6 bases). Germline-derived CDR1 and CDR2 are SGHTA and FQGNSA. Between the trimmed V and J ends, which lost 3 bases and 5 bases, there was a span of 26 bases. The CDR3 has 18 amino acids.

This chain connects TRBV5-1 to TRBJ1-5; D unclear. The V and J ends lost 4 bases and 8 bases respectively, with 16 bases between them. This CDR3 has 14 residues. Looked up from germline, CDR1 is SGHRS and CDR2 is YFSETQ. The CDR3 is CASSPLGLREPQHF. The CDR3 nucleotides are TGCGCCAGCAGCCCCTTGGGGTTACGGGAGCCCCAGCATTTT.

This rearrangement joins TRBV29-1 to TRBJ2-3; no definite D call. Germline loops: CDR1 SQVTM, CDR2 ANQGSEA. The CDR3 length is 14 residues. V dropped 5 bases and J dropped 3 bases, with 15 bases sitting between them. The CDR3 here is CSVRRLGRTDTQYF. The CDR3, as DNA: TGCAGCGTTCGTCGTTTAGGGCGGACAGATACGCAGTATTTT.

CDR3 nucleotides: TGCAGCGTTGATAGAGGGGTTGAAGAGACCCAGTACTTC. Residues: CSVDRGVEETQYF. The chain is built from TRBV29-1 and TRBJ2-5; D could derive from TRBD1 or TRBD2 (5 bases each). This CDR3 spans 13 amino acids. Per germline, CDR1 SQVTM and CDR2 ANQGSEA. V lost 3 bases, J lost 3 bases, and 11 bases lay in between.

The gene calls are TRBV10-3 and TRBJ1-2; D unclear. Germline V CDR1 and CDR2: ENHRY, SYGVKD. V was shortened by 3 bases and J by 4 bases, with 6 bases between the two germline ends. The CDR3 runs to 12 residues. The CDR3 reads CAISDHSYGYTF. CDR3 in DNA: TGTGCCATCAGTGATCACAGCTATGGCTACACCTTC.